This T cell receptor beta chain was sequenced during a study of CD8 T cells in ankylosing spondylitis. The study, taken as a whole, reports: A CD8+ phenotype characterized the disease-linked clones, which were relatively rare in peripheral blood. Ankylosing spondylitis blood seemed to carry a telltale TCR beta motif made of seven or eight highly homologous variants. Disease-linked clones reportedly concentrated significantly in matched ankylosing spondylitis synovial fluid.

A quantitative 5'-RACE method, one with molecular barcodes, was used to make TCR beta libraries. In TCRdb, the 5' RACE reads were re-called with MiXCR into one record per CDR3 protein. Here the sample spans 400,000 to 450,000 distinct CDR3 sequences, 17% being singletons. This clonotype turned up a few times. As yet, its antigen is unknown. V was cut by 0 bases and J by 3 bases, with 13 bases left in between. The CDR3 has 15 amino acids. Germline V lookup: CDR1 SGHRS, CDR2 YFSETQ. The sample consisted of blood, either unsorted or a sorted T cell fraction (not recorded which). This chain connects TRBV5-1 to TRBJ2-7; tentatively, D is TRBD1 (6 bases). The sequence came from a male donor with ankylosing spondylitis. The CDR3 sequence is CASSLAAGAYYEQYF. In DNA, the CDR3 is TGCGCCAGCAGCTTGGCGGCAGGGGCATACTACGAGCAGTACTTC.